In its sample, the clone carrying this T cell receptor beta chain was seen a few times. The data were obtained in a study of cytomegalovirus exposure and HLA in healthy donors. The PCR was carried out with 60 Vbeta primers and 13 Jbeta primers. Libraries were prepared by immunoSEQ multiplex PCR; TCRdb keeps only in-frame clonotypes and omits some of them. In the table there are approximately 140,000 clones, around 80% of which are singletons. Germline CDR1 SGHVS, CDR2 FNYEAQ. The V end was cut by 4 bases, the J end by 5 bases, with 18 bases between. This CDR3 is built from 15 residues. The clonotype originates from a man aged 50-60 years in good health and CMV-seronegative. Material for sequencing was PBMCs. This rearrangement joins TRBV7-6 to TRBJ2-7, with D possibly matching TRBD2 (6 bases). The CDR3 DNA sequence: TGTGCCAGCAGCTCACTGGAGGGGTTCGTTGACGAGCAGTACTTC. As protein: CASSSLEGFVDEQYF.